These 22 T cell receptor beta chains were all obtained from the same sample, sequenced in a study of blood T cells in healthy people across ages. Next came a second PCR, run for roughly 6 to 11 cycles, which used a sample-barcoded 5' primer along with a J-beta primer mix. TCRdb processed the 5' RACE reads anew with MiXCR; each CDR3 protein has one entry. The sample carries hundreds of thousands of distinct CDR3 sequences, 58% recorded once. The sample consisted of blood. These receptors originate from a man aged 55-75 years in good health.

The rearrangement joins TRBV6-4 to TRBJ2-6; D assignment may be TRBD1 or TRBD2 (5 bases each). The germline V gene has CDR1 MRHNA and CDR2 SNTAGT. This CDR3 contains 16 residues. Trimming took 0 bases from V and 0 from J, leaving 6 bases between them. The CDR3 is CASSDSGDSGANVLTF. The CDR3 DNA is TGTGCCAGCAGTGACTCGGGGGACTCTGGGGCCAACGTCCTGACTTTC.

The rearrangement joins TRBV2 to TRBJ1-2; 10 bases agree with TRBD1. The CDR3 is 14 amino acids. Trimming took 6 bases from V and 7 from J; bases not matched to a gene: 8. Looked up from germline, CDR1 is SNHLY and CDR2 is FYNNEI. CDR3 sequence (DNA): TGTGCCAGCAGAGGGTCGTGGACAGGGGGTGGCTACACCTTC. Translation gives CASRGSWTGGGYTF.

The chain couples TRBV20-1 to TRBJ2-7; the match to TRBD2 covers 12 bases. Germline-derived CDR1 and CDR2 are DFQATT and SNEGSKA (reference sequence). V was pared by 3 bases and J by 3 bases, with 9 bases of the junction left unmatched. This CDR3 contains 16 residues. The CDR3 protein is CSASGLAGRVDYEQYF. The CDR3 DNA follows: TGCAGTGCTAGCGGACTAGCGGGGAGAGTAGACTACGAGCAGTACTTC.

V gene TRBV5-4 combines with J gene TRBJ2-3; D is unresolved. V was trimmed by 1 base and J by 1 base, leaving 13 bases between them. This CDR3 region has 16 residues. CDR1 and CDR2 from the germline V gene are SGHNT and YYREEE (reference sequence). The CDR3 sequence: CASSLRSSPGTDTQYF. The CDR3 nucleotides are TGTGCCAGCAGCTTGCGCAGCTCCCCGGGCACAGATACGCAGTATTTT.

A remark on this clonotype: One end of the junction varies from germline; a read error may be responsible. This chain connects TRBV3-1 to TRBJ2-5, with 8 bases identical to TRBD2. Germline loops: CDR1 LGHDT, CDR2 YNNKEL (reference sequence). The CDR3 extends over 18 amino acids. CDR3 amino acids: CASGQEVAGAGVVETQYF. DNA for the CDR3: TGTGCCAGCGGCCAAGAAGTTGCTGGAGCGGGGGTTGTTGAGACCCAGTACTTC.

The rearrangement links TRBV7-9 to TRBJ2-3; D is unresolved. This CDR3 is built from 13 residues. V gave up 1 base and J gave up 5 bases, with 7 bases separating them. CDR1 is SEHNR, CDR2 FQNEAQ, per germline (reference sequence). In nucleotides, the CDR3 is TGTGCCAGCAGCTTAGAACGCGGAGATACGCAGTATTTT. It yields the protein CASSLERGDTQYF. Full variable domain (remainder filled in from reference TRBV7-9 and TRBJ2-3): DTGVSQNPRHKITKRGQNVTFRCDPISEHNRLYWYRQTLGQGPEFLTYFQNEAQLEKSRLLSDRFSAERPKGSFSTLEIQRTEQGDSAMYLCASSLERGDTQYFGPGTRLTVL.

V usage is TRBV4-1 and J usage is TRBJ2-1; 11 bases align to TRBD2. The DNA end lines up better with TRBJ2-7; the J call may be wrong. This CDR3 spans 18 amino acids. The germline V gene encodes CDR1 MGHRA and CDR2 YSYEKL. The CDR3 reads CASSQADSGGASYNEQYF. CDR3 coding DNA: TGCGCCAGCAGCCAAGCGGATAGCGGGGGGGCCTCCTACAATGAGCAGTACTTC.

This clonotype was found once. This rearrangement joins TRBV11-2 to TRBJ2-3; 8 bases map to TRBD2. CDR1 and CDR2 from the germline V gene are SGHAT and FQNNGV. The CDR3 is 14 residues long. V was clipped by 7 bases and J by 4 bases; unmatched bases: 7. As DNA, the CDR3 is TGTGCCAGCACCCTTAGCGGGGTTGCAGATACGCAGTATTTT. This sequence encodes CASTLSGVADTQYF.

The chain joins TRBV15 to TRBJ1-5, with D uncertain. V was shortened by 0 bases and J by 0 bases, with 12 bases between the two germline ends. Per the germline V gene, CDR1 is LNHNV and CDR2 is YYDKDF (reference sequence). This CDR3 has 17 amino acids. For the CDR3, the DNA is TGTGCCACCAGCAGAGATCCGGACGGAGATAGCAATCAGCCCCAGCATTTT. It specifies CATSRDPDGDSNQPQHF.

This clonotype occurred once. This chain connects TRBV7-7 to TRBJ2-7; maybe TRBD2 (6 bases). The end of the DNA fits TRBJ2-5 better, so the J call may be wrong. The length of the CDR3 is 15 residues. Germline values: CDR1 SSHAT, CDR2 FNYEAQ (reference sequence). As DNA, the CDR3 is TGTGCCAGCAGCTTAGATAACGGAGGGGTAGAGACCCAGTACTTC. Its translation is CASSLDNGGVETQYF.

This clonotype was seen ten or more times. The chain carries TRBV6-6 and TRBJ1-1, with D possibly TRBD1 on 5 matching bases. V was clipped by 5 bases and J by 3 bases, with 10 bases between them. The CDR3 is made up of 13 amino acids. CDR1 is MNHNY and CDR2 is SVGAGI in the germline V gene (reference sequence). CDR3 region: CASSRRADTEAFF. The CDR3 nucleotides read TGTGCCAGCAGTCGCAGGGCGGACACTGAAGCTTTCTTT.

This chain joins TRBV7-2 and TRBJ2-1; TRBD2 agrees at 8 bases. Germline trimming cut 4 bases from V and 8 bases from J; bases unmatched to any gene: 13. Germline V lookup: CDR1 SGHTA, CDR2 FQGNSA. The CDR3 is 16 residues long. The CDR3 DNA follows: TGTGCCAGCAGCTCTGGACTAGCTGGGCCCCTTCATGAGCAGTTCTTC. Amino acids: CASSSGLAGPLHEQFF. The full variable domain, completed using reference TRBV7-2 and TRBJ2-1, is GAGVSQSPSNKVTEKGKDVELRCDPISGHTALYWYRQSLGQGLEFLIYFQGNSAPDKSGLPSDRFSAERTGGSVSTLTIQRTQQEDSAVYLCASSSGLAGPLHEQFFGPGTRLTVL.

This clonotype was found a few times. The chain couples TRBV29-1 to TRBJ2-2; TRBD1 matches 7 bases. V dropped 3 bases and J dropped 5; count of bases not matched to a gene: 6. This CDR3 region has 14 residues. Looked up from germline, CDR1 is SQVTM and CDR2 is ANQGSEA. DNA for the CDR3: TGCAGCGTTGATACTGGCAGGGGGACCGGGGAGCTGTTTTTT. Protein sequence: CSVDTGRGTGELFF.

About this clonotype: This sequence may be a read error, since a much larger clone differs from it by one base. The chain couples TRBV7-2 to TRBJ2-1; 8 positions match TRBD1. The CDR3 has 15 residues. The junction had 7 bases not matched to a gene; V was cut back by 5 bases and J by 4 bases. In germline, CDR1 is SGHTA, CDR2 FQGNSA. CDR3: CASSARTGFYNEQFF. The CDR3 nucleotides read TGTGCCAGCAGCGCGCGGACAGGGTTTTACAATGAGCAGTTCTTC.

This CDR3 reads CASGTGGNQPQHF. CDR3 bases: TGTGCCAGCGGCACAGGGGGCAATCAGCCCCAGCATTTT. The chain recombines TRBV6-5 with TRBJ1-5; 7 bases are a match to TRBD1. CDR1 MNHEY and CDR2 SVGAGI come from the germline V gene. J was trimmed by 2 bases and V by 8 bases; bases with no gene match: 3. The CDR3 extends over 13 amino acids.

This rearrangement joins TRBV5-1 to TRBJ2-5; weak D call: TRBD2 (5 bases). Germline V lookup: CDR1 SGHRS, CDR2 YFSETQ. This CDR3 is 14 amino acids long. V gave up 2 bases and J gave up 3 bases, with 11 bases separating them. The CDR3 loop reads CASSFRLAEETQYF. The CDR3 DNA is TGCGCCAGCAGCTTTAGGCTAGCCGAAGAGACCCAGTACTTC.

In DNA form, the CDR3 reads TGTGCCAGCAGCCAAGATACGGGGGGTCAAGGCTACACCTTC. Encoded protein: CASSQDTGGQGYTF. The V and J genes are TRBV4-2 and TRBJ1-2, with D possibly matching TRBD1 (5 bases). CDR3 size: 14 residues. Germline CDR1 is LGHNA and CDR2 is YNFKEQ. Trimming took 0 bases from V and 8 from J, leaving 13 bases between them.

The V gene is TRBV10-3, the J gene TRBJ1-2; D possibly corresponds to TRBD1 (6 bases). Per germline, CDR1 ENHRY and CDR2 SYGVKD. The V end lost 0 bases, the J end lost 2 bases, and 10 bases lay between the germline ends. This CDR3 has 15 residues. CDR3 sequence: CAISESWGPNYGYTF. CDR3 nucleotide sequence: TGTGCCATCAGTGAGTCCTGGGGGCCCAACTATGGCTACACCTTC.

In its sample, this clonotype was seen once. The CDR3 loop reads CASNLHRGINYGYTF. The CDR3 DNA is TGTGCCAGTAACTTACACAGGGGGATCAACTATGGCTACACCTTC. The rearrangement links TRBV19 to TRBJ1-2; 8 bases map to TRBD1. CDR3 length equals 15 residues. Germline CDR1 and CDR2: LNHDA and SQIVND (reference sequence). V was pared by 7 bases and J by 2 bases, with 9 bases of the junction left unmatched.

The chain joins TRBV3-1 to TRBJ1-2, with a possible D match to TRBD1 (6 bases). This CDR3 is 13 amino acids long. V was pared by 3 bases and J by 4 bases, with 9 bases between. The germline CDR1 and CDR2 sequences are LGHDT and YNNKEL (reference sequence). CDR3 sequence: CASSQSDSYGYTF. As DNA, the CDR3 is TGTGCCAGCAGCCAGTCGGACAGCTATGGCTACACCTTC. Combining the CDR3 with reference TRBV3-1 and TRBJ1-2 gives the whole variable domain DTAVSQTPKYLVTQMGNDKSIKCEQNLGHDTMYWYKQDSKKFLKIMFSYNNKELIINETVPNRFSPKSPDKAHLNLHINSLELGDSAVYFCASSQSDSYGYTFGSGTRLTVV.

The J gene is TRBJ1-2, the V gene TRBV29-1; D uncertain. CDR1 and CDR2 from the germline V gene are SQVTM and ANQGSEA. Trimming pared 7 bases from V and 5 bases from J, leaving 17 bases between. The CDR3 loop spans 13 amino acids. CDR3 protein: CSADGGSGYGYTF. The CDR3 DNA reads TGCAGCGCAGACGGTGGTTCTGGGTATGGCTACACCTTC.

The J gene is TRBJ2-5, the V gene TRBV2; no firm D call. V was cut by 4 bases and J by 5 bases, with 14 bases left in between. CDR1 and CDR2 (germline): SNHLY, FYNNEI. The CDR3 has 14 amino acids. CDR3 protein: CASSVGFVGETQYF. The CDR3 DNA is TGTGCCAGCAGTGTCGGGTTCGTTGGGGAGACCCAGTACTTC.